This T cell receptor beta chain originates from a study of PD-1 blockade in classical Hodgkin lymphoma. Overall study results and limits: Baseline TCR diversity was reportedly lower in newly diagnosed patients than in healthy donors. It was reported as lower still in relapsed/refractory patients. TCR diversity in CD4+, not CD8+, cells rose significantly by C4D1.

Brentuximab vedotin exposure varied among the patients, all of whom had relapsed after autologous stem cell transplantation. Complete response, partial response or progressive disease made up the best responses. Only a few counts were recorded for this clone. What it binds is not known. TCRdb's copy holds only in-frame clones and misses some; the assay was immunoSEQ multiplex PCR. The top ten clones hold 12% of a sample with about 97,000 clones, over 80% of them seen once. The CDR3 length is 12 residues. The V gene lost 7 bases and the J gene lost 4 bases, with 10 bases spanning the gap. Germline V gene sequence: CDR1 SNHLY, CDR2 FYNNEI.

The source was peripheral blood mononuclear cells (PBMCs), collected at baseline. This chain links TRBV2 with TRBJ2-5; perhaps TRBD2 as D (5 bases). The sequence was collected from a human donor with classical Hodgkin lymphoma. CDR3 in amino acids: CASKEAGETQYF. The DNA for the CDR3 is TGTGCCAGCAAGGAGGCGGGAGAGACCCAGTACTTC. Looking up the rest from reference TRBV2 and TRBJ2-5 gives the full variable domain: EPEVTQTPSHQVTQMGQEVILRCVPISNHLYFYWYRQILGQKVEFLVSFYNNEISEKSEIFDDQFSVERPDGSNFTLKIRSTKLEDSAMYFCASKEAGETQYFGPGTRLLVL.